These 18 T cell receptor beta chains share one sample of origin, sequenced in a study of T cell responses to AZD1222 COVID-19 vaccine. Repertoires were generated with immunoSEQ multiplex PCR, while TCRdb's copy carries only in-frame clones and drops some. The sample includes roughly 180,000 clones, about 89% of them seen just once. The sequenced sample was peripheral blood, obtained 28 days after the second AZD1222 dose. The receptors here all came from an adult who received the AZD1222 COVID-19 vaccine.

Here the CDR3 reads CASSLDSTGGSYEQYF. The DNA of the CDR3 is TGTGCCAGCAGCTTAGACTCGACAGGAGGCTCCTACGAGCAGTACTTC. The genes are TRBV11-2 and TRBJ2-7, with TRBD1 as a possible D gene (6 bases). The CDR3 length is 16 residues. Trimming removed 0 bases at V and 0 bases at J, with 12 bases between. CDR1 is SGHAT, CDR2 FQNNGV, per germline. Complete variable domain (other parts from reference TRBV11-2 and TRBJ2-7): EAGVAQSPRYKIIEKRQSVAFWCNPISGHATLYWYQQILGQGPKLLIQFQNNGVVDDSQLPKDRFSAERLKGVDSTLKIQPAKLEDSAVYLCASSLDSTGGSYEQYFGPGTRLTVT.

This clone was observed a single time. The chain links TRBV6-5 to TRBJ1-1; D is undetermined. This CDR3 contains 16 residues. Deletions cut 0 bases from V and 0 bases from J, with 11 bases between. Per the germline V gene, CDR1 is MNHEY and CDR2 is SVGAGI. The CDR3 DNA reads TGTGCCAGCAGTTACTCGGGTAGAAACATGAACACTGAAGCTTTCTTT. Protein sequence: CASSYSGRNMNTEAFF.

V is TRBV28 and J is TRBJ1-1; 9 nucleotides match TRBD1. The CDR3 has 14 amino acids. Germline lookup yields CDR1 MDHEN and CDR2 SYDVKM. The ends lost 7 bases at V and 10 bases at J; junction bases unmatched: 13. The CDR3 DNA follows: TGTGCCAGCACCGGGACAGGGTGGTCGCGGGGAGCTTTCTTT. Its translation: CASTGTGWSRGAFF.

V gene TRBV30 combines with J gene TRBJ2-7, with 10 bases fitting TRBD2. This CDR3 has 13 residues. CDR1 and CDR2 from the germline V gene are GTSNPN and SVGIG (reference sequence). V lost 1 base and J lost 6; bases outside the gene matches: 3. The DNA of the CDR3 is TGTGCCTGGAGTGCTAGCGGGAGATCCGAGCAGTACTTC. This translates into CAWSASGRSEQYF.

The J gene is TRBJ1-4, the V gene TRBV11-3; maybe TRBD1 (5 bases). The V end was cut by 5 bases, the J end by 7 bases, with 20 bases between. The germline V gene encodes CDR1 SGHNT and CDR2 YENEEA. The CDR3 spans 16 residues. The CDR3 is CASSHIFPGPREKLFF. CDR3 bases: TGTGCCAGCAGCCACATTTTCCCGGGGCCTCGTGAAAAACTGTTTTTT.

The genes are TRBV10-2 and TRBJ1-5, with D unresolved. Germline lookup yields CDR1 WSHSY and CDR2 SAAADI. The CDR3 is 13 amino acids. V was cut by 6 bases and J by 3 bases, with 9 bases left in between. The CDR3 sequence is CASSSSYNQPQHF. The CDR3 DNA follows: TGCGCCAGCAGCAGCAGTTACAATCAGCCCCAGCATTTT.

This chain connects TRBV20-1 to TRBJ2-3, with D unresolved. The V end lost 7 bases, the J end lost 6 bases, and 8 bases lay between the germline ends. The CDR3 totals 10 residues. Germline CDR1 is DFQATT and CDR2 is SNEGSKA (reference sequence). This chain's CDR3 is CSVSEDTQYF. The CDR3, as DNA: TGCAGTGTATCAGAGGATACGCAGTATTTT.

CDR3 sequence: CASSLIAGVVEQYF. The CDR3 nucleotides read TGTGCCAGCAGCCTGATAGCGGGAGTCGTCGAGCAGTACTTC. The rearrangement joins TRBV7-8 to TRBJ2-7; 9 bases align to TRBD2. Germline loops: CDR1 SGHVS, CDR2 FQNEAQ. This CDR3 has 14 residues. V shed 5 bases, J shed 6 bases, and the junction held 8 bases outside the gene matches. The complete variable domain, with remaining parts taken from reference TRBV7-8 and TRBJ2-7, reads GAGVSQSPRYKVAKRGQDVALRCDPISGHVSLFWYQQALGQGPEFLTYFQNEAQLDKSGLPSDRFFAERPEGSVSTLKIQRTQQEDSAVYLCASSLIAGVVEQYFGPGTRLTVT.

The chain employs TRBV7-8 and TRBJ1-2; D gene unclear. CDR1 SGHVS and CDR2 FQNEAQ come from the germline V gene. The CDR3 loop spans 13 amino acids. The germline V and J ends were trimmed by 8 bases and 8 bases, with 18 bases remaining between them. CDR3 sequence (DNA): TGTGCCAGCCAAACCAAGGAGGGTACGGGCTACACCTTC. This translates into CASQTKEGTGYTF.

The chain uses TRBV5-4 and TRBJ2-3; TRBD1 matches 9 bases. The CDR3 contains 15 residues. With 3 bases clipped from V and 3 bases from J, the junction kept 5 bases outside the gene matches. Germline V CDR1 and CDR2: SGHNT, YYREEE (reference sequence). CDR3: CASSYRGLGTDTQYF. The CDR3 DNA is TGTGCCAGCAGCTACAGGGGGCTGGGGACAGATACGCAGTATTTT.

The V gene is TRBV5-1, the J gene TRBJ1-6; D gene ambiguous. The germline V gene has CDR1 SGHRS and CDR2 YFSETQ. This CDR3 has 13 amino acids. Trimming left V 0 bases short and J 10 bases short, with 8 bases between. This CDR3 is CASSLEGQSPLHF. Written as DNA, the CDR3 is TGCGCCAGCAGCTTGGAAGGGCAGTCACCCCTCCACTTT.

The rearrangement joins TRBV2 to TRBJ1-1; the match to TRBD1 covers 7 bases. Trimming took 6 bases from V and 0 from J; bases not matched to a gene: 4. The CDR3 is 14 residues long. Germline V gene data show CDR1 as SNHLY and CDR2 as FYNNEI. The CDR3, as DNA: TGTGCCAGCAGCCCCAGGGGGATGAACACTGAAGCTTTCTTT. Its translation is CASSPRGMNTEAFF.

This chain uses TRBV11-2 with TRBJ2-7, with 7 positions matching TRBD1. The CDR3 length is 14 residues. V dropped 3 bases and J dropped 6; count of bases not matched to a gene: 8. Per germline, CDR1 SGHAT and CDR2 FQNNGV. CDR3 DNA: TGTGCCAGCAGCTTTCCGGGACAGCGGCGCGAGCAGTACTTC. Translation: CASSFPGQRREQYF.

This chain uses TRBV27 with TRBJ1-6; D unclear. Trimming took off 5 bases at V and 7 bases at J, with 9 bases between the two ends. Germline CDR1 MNHEY, CDR2 SMNVEV (reference sequence). The CDR3 extends over 13 amino acids. Here the CDR3 reads CASSGFGNSPLHF. In DNA, the CDR3 is TGTGCCAGCAGTGGATTCGGGAATTCACCCCTCCACTTT.

The rearrangement uses TRBV18 and TRBJ2-7; D gene unclear. This CDR3 is built from 13 residues. Germline lookup yields CDR1 KGHSH and CDR2 LQKENI. Trimming removed 0 bases at V and 2 bases at J, with 5 bases between. The CDR3 here is CASSPPGPYEQYF. Written as DNA, the CDR3 is TGTGCCAGCTCACCACCAGGTCCCTACGAGCAGTACTTC.

This sequence joins TRBV30 and TRBJ1-5; maybe TRBD1 (6 bases). Germline V gives CDR1 GTSNPN, CDR2 SVGIG (reference sequence). V lost 1 base and J 2 bases, leaving 9 bases between the germline ends. This CDR3 is built from 14 residues. The CDR3 bases are TGTGCCTGGAGTGAGGGGGTTGGCAATCAGCCCCAGCATTTT. This encodes CAWSEGVGNQPQHF.

CDR3 DNA sequence: TGTGCCACCCCCGATCCATTGCGTCGGGACAATGAGCAGTTCTTC. Its protein product is CATPDPLRRDNEQFF. The chain carries TRBV24-1 and TRBJ2-1, with D hard to call. This CDR3 is built from 15 residues. Trimming shortened V by 9 bases and J by 5 bases, and 19 bases separated the two germline ends. Per germline, CDR1 KGHDR and CDR2 SFDVKD.

The J gene is TRBJ1-2, the V gene TRBV2, with a tentative D call TRBD1 (5 bases). Trimming cost V 8 bases and J 4 bases, with 14 bases left between them. The length of the CDR3 is 13 residues. Germline CDR1 SNHLY, CDR2 FYNNEI. CDR3: CASGQPRGYGYTF. Written as DNA, the CDR3 is TGTGCCAGCGGACAACCTAGGGGCTATGGCTACACCTTC.